The present T cell receptor beta chain was sequenced within a study of blood T cells in healthy people across ages. Overall study results and limits: Possibly confounding the expanded clonotype changes was the fact that donor CMV status was unknown.

This clonotype was observed a handful of times. The antigen is undetermined. A second PCR of roughly 6 to 12 cycles used a sample-barcoded 5' primer and a J-beta primer mix. Each of the samples gave a minimum of 2.5 million paired-end reads that contained CDR3. A single record per CDR3 protein comes from TCRdb applying MiXCR to the 5' RACE reads. The table has approximately 1.5 million distinct CDR3 sequences, about 35% seen once. CDR3 length: 13 residues. V was shortened by 7 bases and J by 5 bases, with 13 bases between the two germline ends. Specimen: blood. V usage is TRBV12-3 or TRBV12-4 and J usage is TRBJ2-3, with D possibly TRBD2 on 6 matching bases. This clonotype was obtained from a woman aged 25 to 45 in good health. The CDR3 protein is CASTIIGGDTQYF. The CDR3 region has the DNA TGTGCCAGCACCATTATCGGGGGAGATACGCAGTATTTT.